This T cell receptor beta chain was captured in a study of vaccination and CD4 T cells after COVID-19 (dated by TCRdb to 2021 to 2024). For the wider study: SARS-CoV-2 positivity had been established in the convalescent patients by nasal swab PCR, and mild disease was recorded in nine or ten of these patients and severe disease in one. Control cultures used a CEFX viral epitope pool as positive control, an HIV-1 Nef peptide pool as negative control, or no peptide. In around 9 COVID-19 convalescent patients and several infection-naive healthy vaccine recipients, researchers compared the spike-specific CD4+ TCR repertoire from before mRNA vaccination with the repertoire from after. In the convalescent cohort there were six males and four females, among whom were two Hispanic individuals, seven Caucasians, two Asians and one multiracial person. Post-COVID blood samples were collected from convalescent patients a median of about 92 days after diagnosis, with a range of about 35 to 180 days. Participants received two doses of either the Pfizer-BioNTech BNT162b2 vaccine (n=8) or the Moderna mRNA-1273 vaccine (n=2). Post-vaccine blood samples were taken a median of about 72 days after the second vaccine dose, with a range of roughly 14 to 250 days. For stimulating the cultures, overlapping spike peptide pools were used, derived from SARS-CoV-2 as well as from the common cold coronaviruses HCoV-NL63, HCoV-OC43 and HCoV-229E.

Receptors were amplified or captured by PCR. DNA from cultured CD4+ T cells underwent TCR sequencing with the Oncomine TCR Beta short-read assay at the Johns Hopkins FTIC core. Genomic DNA was extracted from the cultured CD4+ T cells with the QIAamp micro DNA kit. The Oncomine TCR Beta libraries from cultured CD4+ T cells were pooled using unique dual indexes and then sequenced on an Illumina iSeq 100. Concerning the study's data processing: Non-productive sequences were removed, and CDR3s not starting with C, not ending with F or W, or shorter than 7 amino acids were discarded. The MANAFEST web application was used to identify antigen-specific clonotypes by comparing peptide-stimulated wells against reference wells and other culture wells. For a clone to be called positive, the clone needed an FDR below 0.05, an odds ratio above 5, and a productive frequency above 0.1% in at least two of three replicate wells. A clonotype counted as cross-reactive if it showed significant expansion both in the SARS-CoV-2 spike wells and in at least one common cold coronavirus spike condition. Using R version 3.6.1, CDR3 homology was evaluated through Levenshtein distances (stringdist) along with unrooted phylogenetic trees (ape). TCRdb reworked the public reads: Q25 trimming with fastp, MiXCR clone assembly, productive beta chains retained. CDR3 protein duplicates are merged, each entry listing the most common genes and DNA. The V and J calls were determined by TCRdb, not by the authors. This sample holds under 25,000 distinct CDR3 sequences; under 70% were observed only once. The top ten constitute 2.8% of the sample.

The sample's treatment or condition label is to be understood as: roughly 11-day PBMC culture with coronavirus spike peptide pools or control peptides (ViraFEST assay). The study used the ViraFEST assay, which expanded antigen-specific T cells with peptide pools and then identified expanded clonotypes by TCR sequencing. The positive SARS-CoV-2 PCR tests of the convalescent patients were dated from March to December 2020, before the Alpha, Beta and Delta variants emerged in the United States. Each well held 1.5 million to 2.5 million PBMCs cultured with roughly 10 ug/ml peptide pools in IMDM containing around 5% human AB serum and roughly 9 IU/ml IL-2. On days 3 and 7, half of the culture medium was replaced with fresh IL-2-containing medium. After roughly 9 days of culture, CD4+ T cells were isolated by negative selection with the EasySep CD4+ T cell isolation kit. Ficoll-Paque Plus gradient centrifugation was used to isolate PBMCs from whole blood, and the isolated PBMCs were then either used fresh or cryopreserved at -140C. Each culture condition was generally run in triplicate wells.

A remark on this clonotype: The antigen it recognizes is unknown. Per-nucleotide qualities are absent, and no much larger clonotype sits a single base away.

Here is what the overall study found, with its caveats: Among the post-vaccine SARS-CoV-2-reactive clones in convalescent patients, a median roughly 85% showed up only after vaccination, which suggests vaccine-specific priming. Of the vaccine-specific clones in convalescent patients, 304 of 307, or nearly all, reacted only to SARS-CoV-2 spike and did not cross-react with common cold coronaviruses. The study included relatively few convalescent patients and did not analyze early timepoints after natural infection. The median count of SARS-CoV-2-reactive clonotypes went up from around 21 after infection to approximately 40 after vaccination, although the change was not significant.

The source of this sequence is a human donor who had recovered from COVID-19. The sample consisted of CD4+ T cells from blood, cultured in vitro.

The DNA reads TGCAGTGCCGAAAGACAGTATGGCTACACCTTC. This codes for CSAERQYGYTF. The V gene is TRBV20-1 and the J gene is TRBJ1-2; perhaps TRBD1 is the D gene, with 5 bases matching. The CDR3 measures 11 amino acids from cysteine to phenylalanine. Only the CDR3 DNA stays, 33 bases, in frame from base 1. The V and J ends are trimmed by 6 bases and 5 bases, leaving 10 bases between them. The germline V gene (reference sequence) specifies DFQATT as CDR1 and SNEGSKA as CDR2.